One and the same sample provided the 11 T cell receptor beta chains below, sequenced in a study of blood T cell repertoires in COVID-19. The protocol was immunoSEQ multiplex PCR, while the TCRdb copy is restricted to in-frame clones and leaves out a portion. This sample yields roughly 110,000 clones, of which approximately 90% are seen a single time; 1% to 1.5% belongs to the top ten. The specimen sequenced was peripheral blood. The receptors shown here come from a woman under 40 with acute or convalescent COVID-19.

This clone showed up just a few times. The chain links TRBV15 to TRBJ1-2; tentative D call: TRBD1 (6 bases). Looked up from germline, CDR1 is LNHNV and CDR2 is YYDKDF (reference sequence). The CDR3 covers 16 residues. The ends were cut back, 3 bases at V and 2 bases at J, with 16 bases in the middle. The CDR3 DNA sequence: TGTGCCACCAGCAGGGGCTCAGTCAGGGGCAACTATGGCTACACCTTC. The encoded protein is CATSRGSVRGNYGYTF.

The chain is built from TRBV6-6 and TRBJ1-5; possible D gene TRBD1, 5 bases. From germline, CDR1 is MNHNY and CDR2 SVGAGI (reference sequence). The CDR3 loop spans 16 amino acids. Between the trimmed V and J ends, which lost 6 bases and 3 bases, there was a span of 18 bases. CDR3 amino acids: CASSKPRGANNQPQHF. The CDR3 nucleotides read TGTGCCAGCAGCAAACCCCGTGGGGCCAACAATCAGCCCCAGCATTTT.

The chain has TRBV6-2 or TRBV6-3 and TRBJ2-3; 10 nucleotides align to TRBD2. CDR1 and CDR2 from the germline V gene are MNHEY and SVGEGT. The CDR3 has 17 amino acids. The V and J ends lost 7 bases and 1 base, in that order; junction bases with no gene match: 11. The CDR3 nucleotides are TGTGCCAGCACCCCCCGGTTAGCGGGAGGCGGCACAGATACGCAGTATTTT. This translates into CASTPRLAGGGTDTQYF.

J is TRBJ1-2 and V is TRBV11-2, with 7 bases aligning to TRBD1. V dropped 0 bases and J dropped 7; count of bases not matched to a gene: 5. The germline V gene encodes CDR1 SGHAT and CDR2 FQNNGV. CDR3 size: 14 residues. Here the CDR3 DNA reads TGTGCCAGCAGCTTAGATTTAACAGGGGTTGGCTACACCTTC. Translation: CASSLDLTGVGYTF. The whole variable domain, remainder taken from reference TRBV11-2 and TRBJ1-2, is EAGVAQSPRYKIIEKRQSVAFWCNPISGHATLYWYQQILGQGPKLLIQFQNNGVVDDSQLPKDRFSAERLKGVDSTLKIQPAKLEDSAVYLCASSLDLTGVGYTFGSGTRLTVV.

This chain links TRBV28 with TRBJ1-6; D unresolved. The CDR3 is 21 amino acids. From germline, CDR1 is MDHEN and CDR2 SYDVKM. V lost 5 bases and J lost 0, with 26 bases in between. The CDR3, as DNA: TGTGCCAGCAGTCCCGACACGCCACCGCTCCAATCTCTCTCCTATAATTCACCCCTCCACTTT. Residues: CASSPDTPPLQSLSYNSPLHF.

This sequence joins TRBV27 and TRBJ2-7, with 11 nucleotides matching TRBD2. From germline, CDR1 is MNHEY and CDR2 SMNVEV (reference sequence). This CDR3 has 15 residues. V shed 6 bases and J 0 bases; nucleotides not matched to a gene: 4. The CDR3 coding sequence is TGTGCCAGCAGATTCGGACTAGCGGGCTCCTACGAGCAGTACTTC. This sequence encodes CASRFGLAGSYEQYF.

The gene calls are TRBV11-2 and TRBJ2-1; D is ambiguous. The V and J ends lost 4 bases and 0 bases respectively, with 10 bases between them. CDR3 length equals 15 residues. Germline CDR1 SGHAT, CDR2 FQNNGV. CDR3 DNA sequence: TGTGCCAGCAGCTCCACCCTGAGCTCCTACAATGAGCAGTTCTTC. It yields the protein CASSSTLSSYNEQFF.

This clone was counted a single time. The chain joins TRBV5-1 to TRBJ2-5, with 8 bases fitting TRBD1. This CDR3 region has 14 residues. Per germline, CDR1 SGHRS and CDR2 YFSETQ. Trimming removed 4 bases from V and 2 bases from J; junction bases left unmatched: 4. CDR3 amino acids: CASSTGQGQETQYF. The DNA of the CDR3 is TGCGCCAGCAGCACCGGACAGGGACAAGAGACCCAGTACTTC.

This clone has a single count. The rearrangement uses TRBV4-1 and TRBJ2-7; D not certain. Germline CDR1 MGHRA, CDR2 YSYEKL. The V and J ends lost 2 bases and 4 bases respectively, with 15 bases between them. The CDR3 has 15 amino acids. CDR3 residues: CASSQLTTEPYEQYF. The CDR3 bases are TGCGCCAGCAGCCAATTGACGACGGAGCCTTACGAGCAGTACTTC.

The V call is TRBV5-4, the J call TRBJ2-2; 8 bases are a match to TRBD1. Trimming took 0 bases from V and 8 from J; bases not matched to a gene: 6. Germline values: CDR1 SGHNT, CDR2 YYREEE (reference sequence). The length of the CDR3 is 15 residues. This CDR3 reads CASSLVGQGWGELFF. The CDR3 bases are TGTGCCAGCAGCTTGGTCGGACAGGGATGGGGGGAGCTGTTTTTT.

The chain links TRBV4-1 to TRBJ1-5; D call uncertain. The CDR3 is 14 amino acids. Germline-derived CDR1 and CDR2 are MGHRA and YSYEKL. V shed 1 base and J shed 4 bases, with 8 bases lying between them. The CDR3 region has the DNA TGCGCCAGCAGCCAAGGACTGGGTAATCAGCCCCAGCATTTT. This codes for CASSQGLGNQPQHF.